This T cell receptor beta chain is drawn from a study of shared clonotypes between healthy human individuals. Points on this clone: Its antigen is undetermined.

Naivety among CD8 cells was defined by CD45RO negativity and positive CCR7 selection, thereby excluding terminally differentiated effector memory CD45RA+ cells. The donors, all of them Caucasian adults, lived in Nashville, Tennessee. Sequenced by immunoSEQ multiplex PCR; TCRdb stores in-frame clones only, minus some. The data contain around 600,000 clones, around 96% of them singletons. The length of the CDR3 is 16 residues. The V gene end was trimmed by 3 bases and the J gene end by 6 bases; junction bases not matched to a gene: 10. CDR1 is LNHDA, CDR2 SQIVND, per germline (reference sequence). Study findings and constraints: Generation probabilities were higher for clonotypes shared across all four sorted-subset donors than for unshared ones. Investigators collected only blood, and repertoires in tissues likely differ.

Sequenced material: naive CD8+ T cells sorted from blood. The receptor's source is a woman aged 25-40 years in good health. The chain is built from TRBV19 and TRBJ1-1; 10 bases agree with TRBD1. This CDR3 reads CASSIDPTGGGSEAFF. In nucleotides, the CDR3 is TGTGCCAGTAGTATTGACCCGACAGGGGGCGGGTCTGAAGCTTTCTTT.